This entry lists 32 T cell receptor beta chains sequenced from one sample in a study of blood T cell repertoires in COVID-19. Assay: immunoSEQ multiplex PCR; the TCRdb copy retains only in-frame clones and omits some. This table has under 250,000 clones, about four fifths appearing once. The sample comprised peripheral blood. The receptors derive from a woman between 35 and 50 years old who had recovered from COVID-19.

The chain joins TRBV2 to TRBJ1-5; a weak D match, TRBD1 (5 bases). The germline V gene encodes CDR1 SNHLY and CDR2 FYNNEI. The CDR3 is 16 residues long. Trimming stripped 6 bases from V and 0 bases from J, with 15 bases between. Here the CDR3 reads CASRELDTYSNQPQHF. For the CDR3, the DNA is TGTGCCAGCAGGGAACTGGACACTTATAGCAATCAGCCCCAGCATTTT.

A single count supports this clone. The chain links TRBV24-1 to TRBJ1-2; TRBD1 matches 7 bases. Unmatched junction bases numbered 13, after V lost 11 bases and J lost 2 bases. Germline V gives CDR1 KGHDR, CDR2 SFDVKD. This CDR3 spans 15 amino acids. The CDR3 DNA is TGTGCCATTCATCCCCGACAGGGATTGAACTATGGCTACACCTTC. This sequence encodes CAIHPRQGLNYGYTF.

The V call is TRBV28, the J call TRBJ2-7; no reliable D call. This CDR3 region has 12 residues. V shed 4 bases and J shed 5 bases, with 9 bases lying between them. Germline V lookup: CDR1 MDHEN, CDR2 SYDVKM. CDR3 DNA sequence: TGTGCCAGCAGTTCAAGCTTGGACGAGCAGTACTTC. Translating it yields CASSSSLDEQYF.

The gene calls are TRBV11-1 and TRBJ2-1; 8 bases align to TRBD2. This CDR3 has 16 amino acids. The germline V gene has CDR1 SGHAT and CDR2 FQDESV (reference sequence). The ends lost 5 bases at V and 8 bases at J; junction bases unmatched: 14. The CDR3 reads CASSPRSLAGGDEQFF. DNA of the CDR3: TGTGCCAGCAGCCCCCGGTCCCTAGCGGGTGGGGATGAGCAGTTCTTC. Based on the CDR3 plus reference TRBV11-1 and TRBJ2-1, the full variable domain is EAEVAQSPRYKITEKSQAVAFWCDPISGHATLYWYRQILGQGPELLVQFQDESVVDDSQLPKDRFSAERLKGVDSTLKIQPAELGDSAMYLCASSPRSLAGGDEQFFGPGTRLTVL.

The chain couples TRBV10-3 to TRBJ1-4, with 8 bases identical to TRBD1. This CDR3 spans 17 amino acids. Germline lookup yields CDR1 ENHRY and CDR2 SYGVKD. The V and J ends lost 3 bases and 8 bases, in that order; junction bases with no gene match: 14. CDR3 bases: TGTGCCATCAGTGACTTTCCTCCCGGGACAGGAGGGGAAAAACTGTTTTTT. Its translation: CAISDFPPGTGGEKLFF.

V usage is TRBV5-1 and J usage is TRBJ2-5; possible D gene TRBD2, 6 bases. V dropped 0 bases and J dropped 2 bases, with 14 bases sitting between them. The CDR3 runs 16 residues. Per germline, CDR1 SGHRS and CDR2 YFSETQ. This CDR3 is CASSLGREVGQETQYF. DNA of the CDR3: TGCGCCAGCAGCTTGGGTAGGGAGGTAGGGCAAGAGACCCAGTACTTC.

This chain connects TRBV10-3 to TRBJ2-3, with 8 bases lining up with TRBD1. The length of the CDR3 is 14 residues. Per germline, CDR1 ENHRY and CDR2 SYGVKD. Losses at the gene ends were 7 bases for V and 3 bases for J; bases not matched to a gene: 6. The CDR3 bases are TGTGCCATCACCTCGGACAGGGTAACAGATACGCAGTATTTT. This encodes CAITSDRVTDTQYF.

V is TRBV2 and J is TRBJ2-7, with 7 positions matching TRBD1. Looked up from germline, CDR1 is SNHLY and CDR2 is FYNNEI. The CDR3 runs to 14 residues. J gave up 5 bases and V 6 bases, and 10 bases lay outside the gene matches. The CDR3 DNA is TGTGCCAGCAGGGCCGGACAGGTCTCTGACGAGCAGTACTTC. Encoded protein: CASRAGQVSDEQYF. Full variable domain (missing parts from reference TRBV2 and TRBJ2-7): EPEVTQTPSHQVTQMGQEVILRCVPISNHLYFYWYRQILGQKVEFLVSFYNNEISEKSEIFDDQFSVERPDGSNFTLKIRSTKLEDSAMYFCASRAGQVSDEQYFGPGTRLTVT.

This clone has only one observation. The V gene is TRBV18, the J gene TRBJ2-1; D might be TRBD1 (5 bases). The CDR3 spans 14 residues. The V gene's germline CDR1 is KGHSH and CDR2 LQKENI. V lost 4 bases and J 3 bases, leaving 10 bases between the germline ends. The CDR3 region is CASSLTTVYNEQFF. DNA of the CDR3: TGTGCCAGCTCACTAACGACAGTCTACAATGAGCAGTTCTTC.

The rearrangement links TRBV5-4 to TRBJ2-5; 8 positions agree with TRBD2. Trimming removed 1 base from V and 1 base from J; junction bases left unmatched: 6. Germline CDR1 SGHNT, CDR2 YYREEE (reference sequence). The CDR3 sequence is 16 residues long. The chain's CDR3 is CASSLNGRGVQETQYF. CDR3 bases: TGTGCCAGCAGCTTGAATGGGCGGGGGGTCCAAGAGACCCAGTACTTC.

This chain uses TRBV10-2 with TRBJ2-7; the D gene is possibly TRBD1 (6 bases). Trimming took 8 bases from V and 3 from J, leaving 17 bases between them. This CDR3 has 14 amino acids. Germline CDR1 WSHSY, CDR2 SAAADI. The DNA of the CDR3 is TGCGCCAGCTCCCATGGGGGCCCACTCTACGAGCAGTACTTC. Its translation: CASSHGGPLYEQYF.

V and J are TRBV27 and TRBJ2-1; no clear D gene. Per germline, CDR1 MNHEY and CDR2 SMNVEV (reference sequence). This CDR3 spans 16 amino acids. V lost 1 base and J 0 bases, leaving 10 bases between the germline ends. This CDR3 reads CASSLLGAYSYNEQFF. In DNA form, the CDR3 reads TGTGCCAGCAGTTTATTGGGCGCCTACTCCTACAATGAGCAGTTCTTC.

A word on this clone: The junction and the germline gene differ at one end; a read error may be behind it. The chain carries TRBV20-1 and TRBJ1-1; D not resolved. CDR1 DFQATT and CDR2 SNEGSKA come from the germline V gene (reference sequence). The CDR3 sequence is 11 residues long. CDR3 sequence: CSAAGDTVFNF. CDR3 DNA sequence: TGCAGTGCAGCCGGAGATACGGTCTTTAACTTT.

The chain links TRBV5-1 to TRBJ1-2, with 8 positions matching TRBD1. Germline values: CDR1 SGHRS, CDR2 YFSETQ. This CDR3 spans 15 amino acids. Unmatched junction bases numbered 13, after V lost 4 bases and J lost 8 bases. The CDR3 DNA sequence: TGCGCCAGCAGCCCAGGACAGGGAGGAGTTAGCGGCTACACCTTC. Protein product: CASSPGQGGVSGYTF.

The rearrangement links TRBV6-5 to TRBJ1-1, with D perhaps matching TRBD1 (6 bases). The CDR3 runs 14 residues. CDR1 and CDR2 from the germline V gene are MNHEY and SVGAGI. V lost 10 bases and J 2 bases, leaving 17 bases between the germline ends. The CDR3 is CATYWDTFNTEAFF. CDR3 DNA sequence: TGTGCCACCTACTGGGACACCTTCAACACTGAAGCTTTCTTT.

V and J are TRBV5-8 and TRBJ1-5; 8 bases match TRBD1. With 6 bases clipped from V and 5 bases from J, the junction kept 16 bases outside the gene matches. Germline values: CDR1 SGHTS, CDR2 YDEGEE. This CDR3 spans 17 amino acids. This chain's CDR3 is CASNNRRRTGKYQPQHF. CDR3 in DNA: TGTGCCAGCAACAATAGGCGTCGGACAGGGAAATATCAGCCCCAGCATTTT.

In DNA form, the CDR3 reads TGTGCCAGCACGTCCGGGGGGGCCGGGGATACGCAGTATTTT. This encodes CASTSGGAGDTQYF. The chain has TRBV5-6 and TRBJ2-3; 8 bases are shared with TRBD2. Germline V gene data show CDR1 as SGHDT and CDR2 as YYEEEE. The CDR3 is 14 amino acids. V lost 6 bases to trimming and J lost 6 bases; unmatched junction nucleotides: 9.

This clone has only a few counts. The chain combines TRBV7-7 with TRBJ2-2; TRBD1 is a possible D gene (5 bases). V was cut by 1 base and J by 0 bases, with 15 bases left in between. The CDR3 has 18 residues. Germline CDR1 SSHAT, CDR2 FNYEAQ (reference sequence). CDR3 in DNA: TGTGCCAGCAGCTTAGGCGACAGTTCCCCCGCGAACACCGGGGAGCTGTTTTTT. Encoded protein: CASSLGDSSPANTGELFF.

The V and J genes are TRBV15 and TRBJ2-1; possibly TRBD2 for D (6 bases). The CDR3 has 12 residues. The germline V and J ends were trimmed by 0 bases and 13 bases, with 10 bases remaining between them. CDR1 and CDR2 (germline): LNHNV, YYDKDF (reference sequence). CDR3 sequence reads: CATSRDAGYQFF. The CDR3 DNA reads TGTGCCACCAGCAGAGATGCGGGGTACCAGTTCTTC. Filled out from reference TRBV15 and TRBJ2-1, the complete variable domain reads DAMVIQNPRYQVTQFGKPVTLSCSQTLNHNVMYWYQQKSSQAPKLLFHYYDKDFNNEADTPDNFQSRRPNTSFCFLDIRSPGLGDTAMYLCATSRDAGYQFFGPGTRLTVL.

J is TRBJ2-3 and V is TRBV11-3; TRBD1 agrees at 9 bases. Germline V gene data show CDR1 as SGHNT and CDR2 as YENEEA. CDR3 length equals 14 residues. V gave up 8 bases and J gave up 0 bases; unmatched junction bases: 3. The CDR3 loop is CASHRGLSTDTQYF. CDR3 nucleotides: TGTGCCAGCCACAGGGGGCTTAGCACAGATACGCAGTATTTT. Full variable domain (rest looked up from reference TRBV11-3 and TRBJ2-3): EAGVVQSPRYKIIEKKQPVAFWCNPISGHNTLYWYLQNLGQGPELLIRYENEEAVDDSQLPKDRFSAERLKGVDSTLKIQPAELGDSAVYLCASHRGLSTDTQYFGPGTRLTVL.

The V call is TRBV2, the J call TRBJ1-1; D not resolved. Germline assignment: CDR1 SNHLY and CDR2 FYNNEI. Trimming removed 0 bases from V and 9 bases from J, with 20 bases in between. The CDR3 length is 16 residues. CDR3 coding DNA: TGTGCCAGCAGTGAAGCGCTTCAGGCCAATACTTTGAAAGCTTTCTTT. It is translated as CASSEALQANTLKAFF.

The CDR3: CARSTRTGCGNTIYF. CDR3 DNA sequence: TGTGCCAGAAGCACTAGGACAGGGTGTGGAAACACCATATATTTT. The gene calls are TRBV5-3 and TRBJ1-3, with 8 bases that match TRBD1. TRBV5-3 is treated as an ORF (open reading frame) with a function not yet certain. The CDR3 is 15 residues long. V was clipped by 4 bases and J by 3 bases; unmatched bases: 6.

V usage is TRBV2 and J usage is TRBJ1-1, with 8 bases matching TRBD1. Trimming removed 4 bases from V and 1 base from J; junction bases left unmatched: 14. This CDR3 spans 18 amino acids. Germline V gene sequence: CDR1 SNHLY, CDR2 FYNNEI. The CDR3 loop reads CASSVGAGGFSGNTEAFF. The CDR3 DNA reads TGTGCCAGCAGTGTAGGGGCAGGGGGCTTCTCTGGGAACACTGAAGCTTTCTTT.

The J gene is TRBJ1-2, the V gene TRBV5-4, with no clear D. CDR1 SGHNT and CDR2 YYREEE come from the germline V gene (reference sequence). The V end was cut by 4 bases, the J end by 4 bases, with 17 bases between. This CDR3 is 15 amino acids long. CDR3 in DNA: TGTGCCAGCAGCCCCCGCGCGCAGGCTCTCTATGGCTACACCTTC. Encoded protein: CASSPRAQALYGYTF.

The chain links TRBV15 to TRBJ2-3; D not resolved. Trimming took off 2 bases at V and 5 bases at J, with 8 bases between the two ends. This CDR3 contains 13 residues. The V gene's germline CDR1 is LNHNV and CDR2 YYDKDF (reference sequence). The CDR3 reads CATSRSPIDTQYF. The CDR3 coding sequence is TGTGCCACCAGCAGATCCCCCATAGATACGCAGTATTTT.

The chain employs TRBV27 and TRBJ1-2; TRBD1 aligns across 10 bases. CDR3 length: 15 amino acids. Germline V gene lookup returns CDR1 MNHEY and CDR2 SMNVEV (reference sequence). V dropped 5 bases and J dropped 7; count of bases not matched to a gene: 10. Here the CDR3 reads CASSAGTGDLGGYTF. CDR3 in DNA: TGTGCCAGCAGTGCAGGGACAGGGGATTTGGGTGGCTACACCTTC.

J is TRBJ1-3 and V is TRBV6-6; D uncertain. Germline V gives CDR1 MNHNY, CDR2 SVGAGI (reference sequence). Trimming shortened V by 7 bases and J by 1 base, and 11 bases separated the two germline ends. CDR3 length equals 14 residues. This CDR3 is CASTPEGSGNTIYF. In DNA form, the CDR3 reads TGTGCCAGCACCCCGGAGGGTTCTGGAAACACCATATATTTT.

V usage is TRBV7-8 and J usage is TRBJ2-1; tentative D call: TRBD1 (6 bases). Deletions cut 0 bases from V and 9 bases from J, with 9 bases between. Germline loops: CDR1 SGHVS, CDR2 FQNEAQ. This CDR3 is 13 amino acids long. The CDR3: CASSLAQGTEQFF. The DNA of the CDR3 is TGTGCCAGCAGCTTAGCTCAGGGGACTGAGCAGTTCTTC. Full variable domain (outside the CDR3, taken from reference TRBV7-8 and TRBJ2-1): GAGVSQSPRYKVAKRGQDVALRCDPISGHVSLFWYQQALGQGPEFLTYFQNEAQLDKSGLPSDRFFAERPEGSVSTLKIQRTQQEDSAVYLCASSLAQGTEQFFGPGTRLTVL.

The V call is TRBV12-3 or TRBV12-4, the J call TRBJ2-3, with no clear D. The CDR3 is 12 amino acids. V shed 6 bases and J shed 4 bases, with 8 bases lying between them. CDR3 DNA sequence: TGTGCCAGCAGATTGGGCGCAGATACGCAGTATTTT. As protein: CASRLGADTQYF.

This chain uses TRBV19 with TRBJ1-4; D is unresolved. Between the trimmed V and J ends, which lost 7 bases and 4 bases, there was a span of 10 bases. The germline CDR1 and CDR2 sequences are LNHDA and SQIVND (reference sequence). The CDR3 spans 13 residues. The CDR3 spells CASTGGLNEKLFF. The CDR3 DNA sequence: TGTGCCAGTACCGGCGGGCTTAATGAAAAACTGTTTTTT.

This clone came up a few times. V gene TRBV27 combines with J gene TRBJ2-7, with a tentative D call TRBD1 (5 bases). V gave up 5 bases and J gave up 3 bases, with 11 bases separating them. The germline gives CDR1 MNHEY, CDR2 SMNVEV (reference sequence). The CDR3 extends over 13 amino acids. CDR3 region: CASSLGADYEQYF. In DNA form, the CDR3 reads TGTGCCAGCAGTCTTGGGGCGGACTACGAGCAGTACTTC.

V usage is TRBV6-5 and J usage is TRBJ1-2, with 7 positions matching TRBD1. This CDR3 has 13 residues. Germline CDR1 is MNHEY and CDR2 is SVGAGI. The J segment lost 2 bases and the V segment lost 5 bases, leaving 2 bases of the junction unmatched. The CDR3 coding sequence is TGTGCCAGCAGTAAACAGGGGAACTATGGCTACACCTTC. Residues: CASSKQGNYGYTF.